One T cell receptor beta chain is described in this entry. Its antigen is still unknown. CDR1 is DFQATT and CDR2 is SNEGSKA in the germline V gene (reference sequence). This CDR3 is 11 amino acids long. With 6 bases removed from V and 7 bases from J, the gap between germline ends came to 10 bases. This table comes from immunoSEQ multiplex PCR, and its TCRdb copy is limited to in-frame clones, with some not included. The repertoire holds over 70,000 clones, with roughly 80% as singletons. This sample is drawn from a study of T cell responses to AZD1222 COVID-19 vaccine. General study findings and limits: Regions 160-218 and 743-854 dominated among vaccine-associated CD4 TCRs spanning spike. Among spike-specific TCRs, nearly half reportedly target unmutated variant regions. The study found Spike-specific TCR breadth and depth rose after two AZD1222 doses.

The clonotype was recovered from an adult who received the MenACWY meningococcal vaccine as a control. The chain recombines TRBV20-1 with TRBJ1-3; no reliable D call. The specimen comprised peripheral blood, sampled 28 days after the second dose of the MenACWY control vaccine. Here the CDR3 DNA reads TGCAGTGCCCACATCAGGAACACCATATATTTT. Protein sequence: CSAHIRNTIYF.